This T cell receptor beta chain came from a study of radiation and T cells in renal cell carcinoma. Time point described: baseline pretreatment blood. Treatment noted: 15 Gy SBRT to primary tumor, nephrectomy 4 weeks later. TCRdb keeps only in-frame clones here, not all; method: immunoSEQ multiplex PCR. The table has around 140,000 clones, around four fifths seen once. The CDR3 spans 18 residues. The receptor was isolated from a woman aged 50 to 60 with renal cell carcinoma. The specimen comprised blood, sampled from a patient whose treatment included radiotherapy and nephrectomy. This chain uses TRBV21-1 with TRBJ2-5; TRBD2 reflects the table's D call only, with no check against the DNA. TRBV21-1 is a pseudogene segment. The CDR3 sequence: CASSKGSSGGQSGETQYF. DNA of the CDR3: TGTGCCAGCAGCAAAGGGTCCTCCGGGGGGCAATCGGGGGAGACCCAGTACTTC.